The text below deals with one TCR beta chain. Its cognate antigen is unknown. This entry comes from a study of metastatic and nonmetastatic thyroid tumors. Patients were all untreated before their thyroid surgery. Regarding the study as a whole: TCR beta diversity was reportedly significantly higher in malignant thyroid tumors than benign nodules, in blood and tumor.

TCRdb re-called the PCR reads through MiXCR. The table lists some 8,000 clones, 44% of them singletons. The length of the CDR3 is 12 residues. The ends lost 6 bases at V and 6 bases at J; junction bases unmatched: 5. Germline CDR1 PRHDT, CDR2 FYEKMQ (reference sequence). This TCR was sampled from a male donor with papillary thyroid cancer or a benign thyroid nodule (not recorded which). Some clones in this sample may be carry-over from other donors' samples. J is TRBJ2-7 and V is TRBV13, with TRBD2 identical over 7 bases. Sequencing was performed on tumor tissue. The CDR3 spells CASSRSGFEQYF. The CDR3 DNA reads TGTGCCAGCAGTCGTAGCGGGTTCGAGCAGTACTTC.